These 28 T cell receptor beta chains came from one sample sequenced in a study of somatic reversion in DOCK8 deficiency (dated by TCRdb to about 2020). Library preparation employed multiplex PCR. The sequencer listed for this sample is Illumina MiSeq. One-step amplicon PCR with EuroClonality-NGS primers was used to generate TRB libraries from about 90 ng genomic DNA. The public reads were reanalyzed by TCRdb: fastp trimming at Q25, MiXCR alignment, in-frame beta chains only. Rows merge per CDR3 protein into single entries with the most common DNA and genes. This sample holds more than 1,300 distinct CDR3 sequences; approximately 17% were observed only once. The ten largest clones represent about 76% of the sample. The sequenced material came from blood. The meaning of the sample's cell subset or site label: DOCK8-deficient patient with somatic reversion. Receptor source: a human donor with DOCK8 deficiency.

This clonotype was observed at least ten times. The V and J genes are TRBV4-2 and TRBJ2-7; 9 bases are shared with TRBD1. V lost 3 bases to trimming and J lost 1 base; unmatched junction nucleotides: 1. The germline CDR1 and CDR2 sequences are LGHNA and YNFKEQ. The CDR3 runs to 14 residues. The CDR3 DNA sequence: TGTGCCAGCAGCCATGGACAGGGGTCCTACGAGCAGTACTTC. Its protein is CASSHGQGSYEQYF.

This clonotype occurred a few times. V gene TRBV29-1 combines with J gene TRBJ2-6; TRBD1 might be the D (5 bases). CDR1 and CDR2 (germline): SQVTM, ANQGSEA. CDR3 length: 14 amino acids. V was clipped by 5 bases and J by 1 base, with 9 bases between them. CDR3 loop: CSVHSGSGANVLTF. CDR3 sequence (DNA): TGCAGCGTTCATTCAGGGTCTGGGGCCAACGTCCTGACTTTC.

This clonotype is medium-sized by share. The chain is built from TRBV4-3 and TRBJ1-1; no definite D call. The V end was cut by 0 bases, the J end by 7 bases, with 6 bases between. The CDR3 runs 12 residues. From germline, CDR1 is LGHNA and CDR2 YSLEER. CDR3 nucleotide sequence: TGCGCCAGCAGCCAAGATCGAAATGAAGCTTTCTTT. Protein sequence: CASSQDRNEAFF.

The chain is built from TRBV20-1 and TRBJ1-2; D unclear. V lost 0 bases and J 8 bases, leaving 19 bases between the germline ends. This CDR3 region has 15 residues. Germline-derived CDR1 and CDR2 are DFQATT and SNEGSKA (reference sequence). The CDR3 DNA follows: TGCAGTGCTAGAGATAGACTACGGGGATCTGAGGGCTACACCTTC. It codes for CSARDRLRGSEGYTF.

This clonotype was detected ten times or more. The chain carries TRBV30 and TRBJ2-7; tentatively, D is TRBD1 (6 bases). The CDR3 runs to 15 residues. The V gene's germline CDR1 is GTSNPN and CDR2 SVGIG (reference sequence). V was clipped by 1 base and J by 0 bases, with 13 bases between them. CDR3 bases: TGTGCCTGGAGTGCGGACAGTTTGAGCTCCTACGAGCAGTACTTC. Translation: CAWSADSLSSYEQYF.

This clonotype was seen many times. The CDR3 reads CASSLSTGELFF. The CDR3 nucleotides are TGTGCCAGCAGTTTATCTACCGGGGAGCTGTTTTTT. The V and J genes are TRBV28 and TRBJ2-2; D is unclear. V was cut by 1 base and J by 5 bases, with 2 bases left in between. The CDR3 is 12 residues long. Germline V CDR1 and CDR2: MDHEN, SYDVKM.

By its share, this clonotype is medium-sized. The rearrangement links TRBV28 to TRBJ1-1; D is unclear. Trimming removed 7 bases at V and 4 bases at J, with 13 bases between. The germline V gene has CDR1 MDHEN and CDR2 SYDVKM. The CDR3 covers 13 residues. The CDR3 DNA reads as TGTGCCAGCATACCTGGAGGTATCACTGAAGCTTTCTTT. This codes for CASIPGGITEAFF.

By proportion, this clonotype is medium-sized. The gene calls are TRBV20-1 and TRBJ1-5; D is unclear. Per the germline V gene, CDR1 is DFQATT and CDR2 is SNEGSKA (reference sequence). Trimming shortened V by 4 bases and J by 3 bases, and 13 bases separated the two germline ends. This CDR3 comprises 14 residues. The CDR3 reads CSATARRINQPQHF. The CDR3 DNA follows: TGCAGTGCTACAGCCCGTCGGATCAATCAGCCCCAGCATTTT.

This clonotype has a single count. This chain joins TRBV27 and TRBJ2-7; perhaps TRBD2 as D (6 bases). Germline values: CDR1 MNHEY, CDR2 SMNVEV (reference sequence). There are 15 residues in the CDR3. V was cut by 3 bases and J by 6 bases, with 18 bases left in between. CDR3 loop: CASSFGGLSLGEQYF. The CDR3 DNA sequence: TGTGCCAGCAGTTTTGGAGGGTTGAGTTTGGGCGAGCAGTACTTC.

This clonotype was counted only a few times. A much larger clone is a single base away; this may be a read error. The rearrangement joins TRBV20-1 to TRBJ1-3, with no clear D. In germline, CDR1 is DFQATT, CDR2 SNEGSKA (reference sequence). The CDR3 covers 14 residues. The V and J ends lost 3 bases and 3 bases respectively, with 12 bases between them. DNA of the CDR3: TGCAGTGCTAGCCAGGCCAACCTTGGAAACACCATATATTTT. Translating it yields CSASQANLGNTIYF.

Details on this clonotype: One end of the junction fails to match germline, which may point to a read error. This chain joins TRBV5-1 and TRBJ2-7; possible D gene TRBD1, 6 bases. The CDR3 spans 14 residues. Per germline, CDR1 SGHRS and CDR2 YFSETQ. CDR3 region: CASSVEDSTYEQYF. CDR3 sequence (DNA): TGCGCCAGCAGCGTGGAGGACAGCACCTATGAGCAGTACTTC.

Concerning this clonotype itself: A far larger clone is a single base away, which makes a read error likely. The V gene is TRBV11-2, the J gene TRBJ1-6, with 7 bases identical to TRBD1. The CDR3 sequence is 14 residues long. Germline assignment: CDR1 SGHAT and CDR2 FQNNGV. CDR3 DNA: TGTGCCAGCAGCCTAAGCCTAGGACAGGCTGAAGCTTCCTTT. Translation: CASSLSLGQAEASF.

This chain joins TRBV25-1 and TRBJ1-2, with TRBD1 matching over 7 bases. V dropped 6 bases and J dropped 2; count of bases not matched to a gene: 12. CDR1 MGHDK and CDR2 SYGVNS come from the germline V gene. The CDR3 is 16 amino acids. The CDR3 protein is CASSRGSLQGNYGYTF. In DNA, the CDR3 is TGTGCCAGCAGCCGGGGGTCTTTACAGGGGAACTATGGCTACACCTTC.

This clonotype was seen a few times. This sequence joins TRBV5-1 and TRBJ1-2; D gene unclear. Trimming left V 0 bases short and J 4 bases short, with 7 bases between. The CDR3 is 13 amino acids. CDR1 is SGHRS, CDR2 YFSETQ, per germline. CDR3 sequence reads: CASSLVQGYGYTF. CDR3 nucleotides: TGCGCCAGCAGCTTGGTACAAGGCTATGGCTACACCTTC.

This clonotype has more than one count but fewer than ten. V gene TRBV5-1 combines with J gene TRBJ2-1, with D perhaps assigned TRBD1 or TRBD2 (5 bases each). With 2 bases removed from V and 7 bases from J, the gap between germline ends came to 13 bases. Germline-derived CDR1 and CDR2 are SGHRS and YFSETQ. The CDR3 sequence is 14 residues long. The DNA for the CDR3 is TGCGCCAGCAGCTTTTATGGGGGTGGAAATGAGCAGTTCTTC. Amino acids: CASSFYGGGNEQFF. Complete variable domain (other parts from reference TRBV5-1 and TRBJ2-1): KAGVTQTPRYLIKTRGQQVTLSCSPISGHRSVSWYQQTPGQGLQFLFEYFSETQRNKGNFPGRFSGRQFSNSRSEMNVSTLELGDSALYLCASSFYGGGNEQFFGPGTRLTVL.

By its share, this clonotype is medium-sized. This sequence joins TRBV20-1 and TRBJ1-2, with no clear D. The CDR3 is 12 amino acids. The V gene lost 0 bases and the J gene lost 8 bases, with 10 bases spanning the gap. In germline, CDR1 is DFQATT, CDR2 SNEGSKA (reference sequence). The CDR3 sequence: CSARDQKPGYTF. The DNA for the CDR3 is TGCAGTGCTAGAGATCAAAAGCCGGGCTACACCTTC.

The chain links TRBV2 to TRBJ1-1; TRBD1 might be the D (5 bases). Trimming removed 6 bases at V and 2 bases at J, with 22 bases between. This CDR3 has 17 residues. Germline V lookup: CDR1 SNHLY, CDR2 FYNNEI. The CDR3 bases are TGTGCCAGCAGGAAACATCAGGGTCTCGGATTAAACACTGAAGCTTTCTTT. Translation: CASRKHQGLGLNTEAFF.

This clonotype showed up just a few times. This chain connects TRBV6-2 or TRBV6-3 to TRBJ1-1; D ambiguous. Trimming removed 7 bases at V and 2 bases at J, with 17 bases between. Germline V CDR1 and CDR2: MNHEY, SVGEGT. CDR3 length equals 15 residues. As DNA, the CDR3 is TGTGCCAGCACCGGACTCTTCATTATAAACACTGAAGCTTTCTTT. It encodes CASTGLFIINTEAFF.

Worth noting for this clonotype: A far larger clone is a single base away, which makes a read error likely. V usage is TRBV30 and J usage is TRBJ1-6, with D possibly being TRBD1 (5 bases). The J call is doubtful: the DNA matches TRBJ1-1 better. Germline V gene data show CDR1 as GTSNPN and CDR2 as SVGIG (reference sequence). CDR3 length equals 14 residues. DNA for the CDR3: TGTGCCTGGAATTTACGGGGGGGAAGCGCTGAAGCTTTCTTT. Amino acids: CAWNLRGGSAEAFF.

By proportion, this clonotype is large (0.1 to 1%). J is TRBJ1-1 and V is TRBV11-3; tentatively, D is TRBD1 (6 bases). The germline V and J ends were trimmed by 5 bases and 2 bases, with 21 bases remaining between them. CDR3 length: 17 residues. In germline, CDR1 is SGHNT, CDR2 YENEEA. The CDR3 nucleotides are TGTGCCAGCAGCGCCAGTCGGGGGTTCGGGACAAACACTGAAGCTTTCTTT. It codes for CASSASRGFGTNTEAFF.

The sample holds many counts of this clonotype. This chain uses TRBV10-3 with TRBJ1-1; D gene uncertain. The CDR3 runs 11 residues. V lost 6 bases, J lost 5 bases, and 7 bases lay in between. The germline CDR1 and CDR2 sequences are ENHRY and SYGVKD. CDR3 in amino acids: CAISDYTEAFF. CDR3 nucleotides: TGTGCCATCAGCGACTATACTGAAGCTTTCTTT.

V usage is TRBV2 and J usage is TRBJ2-7; tentatively, D is TRBD1 (5 bases). CDR3 size: 13 residues. V lost 6 bases and J lost 5, with 14 bases in between. Germline V gene lookup returns CDR1 SNHLY and CDR2 FYNNEI. CDR3 sequence: CASRKGILNEQYF. CDR3 nucleotides: TGTGCCAGCAGAAAGGGGATACTCAACGAGCAGTACTTC. The whole variable domain, filled in from reference TRBV2 and TRBJ2-7, reads EPEVTQTPSHQVTQMGQEVILRCVPISNHLYFYWYRQILGQKVEFLVSFYNNEISEKSEIFDDQFSVERPDGSNFTLKIRSTKLEDSAMYFCASRKGILNEQYFGPGTRLTVT.

Regarding this clonotype: This may be a read error, as it is one base from a much larger clone. The chain is built from TRBV3-2 and TRBJ2-7. TRBV3-2 is a known pseudogene. This CDR3 has 11 amino acids. The CDR3: CTSSQGNEQYF. The CDR3 coding sequence is TGTACCAGCAGCCAAGGAAACGAGCAGTACTTC.

CDR3 coding DNA: TGCGCCAGCAGCCAAGAGGAGCGGGGGTCAACCTACGAGCAGTACTTC. This encodes CASSQEERGSTYEQYF. The chain links TRBV4-3 to TRBJ2-7; 8 nucleotides line up with TRBD2. This CDR3 spans 16 amino acids. V lost 0 bases, J lost 2 bases, and 6 bases stayed unmatched. Germline lookup yields CDR1 LGHNA and CDR2 YSLEER.

This clonotype counts as medium-sized. The rearrangement links TRBV10-3 to TRBJ1-1; TRBD1 might be the D (6 bases). The J call may be mistaken, given a closer DNA end match to TRBJ1-6. CDR1 is ENHRY and CDR2 is SYGVKD in the germline V gene. CDR3 length: 14 residues. The CDR3 DNA follows: TGTGCCATCAGTAAACAGGGAAATAATTCACCCCTCCACTTT. Amino acid sequence: CAISKQGNNSPLHF.

This chain uses TRBV2 with TRBJ1-3; D gene ambiguous. V was shortened by 6 bases and J by 0 bases, with 6 bases between the two germline ends. The CDR3 sequence is 13 residues long. Per germline, CDR1 SNHLY and CDR2 FYNNEI. As DNA, the CDR3 is TGTGCCAGCAGCTTATCCTCTGGAAACACCATATATTTT. It codes for CASSLSSGNTIYF.

CDR3 coding DNA: TGCAGTGGGGGTAGGAATTCACCCCTCCACTTT. This codes for CSGGRNSPLHF. This chain joins TRBV20-1 and TRBJ1-6; D remains ambiguous. The CDR3 spans 11 residues. V was shortened by 7 bases and J by 7 bases, with 8 bases between the two germline ends. From germline, CDR1 is DFQATT and CDR2 SNEGSKA (reference sequence).

This clonotype was observed once. A far larger clone is a single base away, which makes a read error likely. The chain combines TRBV30 with TRBJ1-6; TRBD1 matches 8 bases. Matching the DNA end better, TRBJ1-1 makes the J call doubtful. Germline V gene data show CDR1 as GTSNPN and CDR2 as SVGIG (reference sequence). The length of the CDR3 is 14 residues. CDR3 nucleotide sequence: TGTGCCCGGAATTTACAGGGGGGAAGCGCTGAAGCTTTCTTT. This codes for CARNLQGGSAEAFF.